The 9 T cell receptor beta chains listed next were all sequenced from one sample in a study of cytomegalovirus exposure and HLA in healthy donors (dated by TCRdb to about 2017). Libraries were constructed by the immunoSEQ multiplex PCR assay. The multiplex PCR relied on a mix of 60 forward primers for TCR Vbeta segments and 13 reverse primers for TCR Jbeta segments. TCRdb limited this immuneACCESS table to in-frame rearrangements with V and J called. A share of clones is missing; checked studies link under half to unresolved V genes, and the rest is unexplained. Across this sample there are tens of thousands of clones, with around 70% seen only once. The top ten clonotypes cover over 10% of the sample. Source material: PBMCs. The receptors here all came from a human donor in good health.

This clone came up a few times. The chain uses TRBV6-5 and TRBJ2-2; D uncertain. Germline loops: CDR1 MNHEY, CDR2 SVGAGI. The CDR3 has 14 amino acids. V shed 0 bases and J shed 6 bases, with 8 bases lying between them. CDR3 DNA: TGTGCCAGCAGTTACTCCGACAAGGCCGGGGAGCTGTTTTTT. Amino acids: CASSYSDKAGELFF.

The CDR3 coding sequence is TGTGCCAGCAGCTCCTTACAGGTTCTAAACACTGAAGCTTTCTTT. Protein product: CASSSLQVLNTEAFF. The gene calls are TRBV7-8 and TRBJ1-1; D may be TRBD1 (5 bases). CDR3 length: 15 residues. Per the germline V gene, CDR1 is SGHVS and CDR2 is FQNEAQ. Trimming removed 4 bases at V and 2 bases at J, with 14 bases between.

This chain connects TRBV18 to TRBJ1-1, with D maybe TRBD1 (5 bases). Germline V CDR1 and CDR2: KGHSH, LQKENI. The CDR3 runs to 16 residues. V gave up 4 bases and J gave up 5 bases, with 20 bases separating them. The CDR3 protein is CASSRLAGRRTTEAFF. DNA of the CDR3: TGTGCCAGCTCACGCTTGGCGGGACGGCGAACAACTGAAGCTTTCTTT. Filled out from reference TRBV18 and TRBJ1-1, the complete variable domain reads NAGVMQNPRHLVRRRGQEARLRCSPMKGHSHVYWYRQLPEEGLKFMVYLQKENIIDESGMPKERFSAEFPKEGPSILRIQQVVRGDSAAYFCASSRLAGRRTTEAFFGQGTRLTVV.

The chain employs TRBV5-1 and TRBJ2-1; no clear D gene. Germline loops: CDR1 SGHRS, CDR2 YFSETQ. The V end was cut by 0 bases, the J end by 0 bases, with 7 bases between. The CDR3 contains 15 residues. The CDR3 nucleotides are TGCGCCAGCAGCTTGGCCGCCGGCTCCTACAATGAGCAGTTCTTC. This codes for CASSLAAGSYNEQFF.

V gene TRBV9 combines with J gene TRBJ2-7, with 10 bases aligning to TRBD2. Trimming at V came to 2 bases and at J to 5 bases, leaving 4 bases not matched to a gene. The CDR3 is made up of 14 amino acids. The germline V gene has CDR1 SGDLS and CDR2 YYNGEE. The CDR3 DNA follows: TGTGCCAGCAGCGTCGCCGGGACTAGCGACGAGCAGTACTTC. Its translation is CASSVAGTSDEQYF.

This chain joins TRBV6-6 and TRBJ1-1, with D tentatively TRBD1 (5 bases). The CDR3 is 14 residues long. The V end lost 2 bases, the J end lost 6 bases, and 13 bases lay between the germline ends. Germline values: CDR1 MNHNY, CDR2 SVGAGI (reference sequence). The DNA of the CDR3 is TGTGCCAGCAGTTACCGGCGGTCGGGGGCTGAAGCTTTCTTT. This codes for CASSYRRSGAEAFF.

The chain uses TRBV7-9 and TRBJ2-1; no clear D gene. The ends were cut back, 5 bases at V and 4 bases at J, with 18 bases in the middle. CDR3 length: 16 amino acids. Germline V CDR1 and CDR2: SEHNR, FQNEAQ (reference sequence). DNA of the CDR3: TGTGCCAGCAGCAACAAAGCGTCTCCCTCATACAATGAGCAGTTCTTC. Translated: CASSNKASPSYNEQFF.

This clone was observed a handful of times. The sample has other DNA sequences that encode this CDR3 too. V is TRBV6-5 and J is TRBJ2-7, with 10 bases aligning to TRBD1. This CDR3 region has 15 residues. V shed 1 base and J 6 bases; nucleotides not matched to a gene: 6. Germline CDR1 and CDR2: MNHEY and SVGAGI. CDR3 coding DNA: TGTGCCAGCAGTTACTACGGGACAGGGGAGAGCGAGCAGTACTTC. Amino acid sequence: CASSYYGTGESEQYF.

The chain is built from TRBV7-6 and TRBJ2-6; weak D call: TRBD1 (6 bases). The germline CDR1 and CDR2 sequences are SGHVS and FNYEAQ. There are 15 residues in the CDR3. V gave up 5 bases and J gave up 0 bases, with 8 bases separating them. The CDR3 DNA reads TGTGCCAGCAGCATGGACAGCTCTGGGGCCAACGTCCTGACTTTC. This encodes CASSMDSSGANVLTF.